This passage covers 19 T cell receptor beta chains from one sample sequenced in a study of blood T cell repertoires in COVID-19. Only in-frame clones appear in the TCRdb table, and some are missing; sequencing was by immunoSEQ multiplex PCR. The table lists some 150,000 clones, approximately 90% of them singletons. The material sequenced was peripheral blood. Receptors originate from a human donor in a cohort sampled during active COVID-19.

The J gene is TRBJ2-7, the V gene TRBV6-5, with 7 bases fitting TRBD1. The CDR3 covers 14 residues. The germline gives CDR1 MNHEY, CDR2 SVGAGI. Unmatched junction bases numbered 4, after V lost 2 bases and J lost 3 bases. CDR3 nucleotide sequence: TGTGCCAGCAGTTACCTTGACAGGGACTACGAGCAGTACTTC. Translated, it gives CASSYLDRDYEQYF.

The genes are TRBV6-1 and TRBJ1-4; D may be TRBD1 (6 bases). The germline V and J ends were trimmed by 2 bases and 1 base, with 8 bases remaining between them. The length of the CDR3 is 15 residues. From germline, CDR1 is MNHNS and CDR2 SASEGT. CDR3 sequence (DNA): TGTGCCAGCAGTGAACAGGGGAGAACTAATGAAAAACTGTTTTTT. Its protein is CASSEQGRTNEKLFF.

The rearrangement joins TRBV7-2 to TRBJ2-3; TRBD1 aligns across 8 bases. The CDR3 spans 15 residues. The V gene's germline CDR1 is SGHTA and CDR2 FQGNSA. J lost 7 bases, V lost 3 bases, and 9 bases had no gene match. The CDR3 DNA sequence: TGTGCCAGCAGCTTCGTGACAGGGGCACCGAATACGCAGTATTTT. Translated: CASSFVTGAPNTQYF.

CDR3 in amino acids: CASSLVGLSGELFF. The CDR3, as DNA: TGTGCCAGCAGCTTAGTTGGGCTCTCCGGGGAGCTGTTTTTT. The chain links TRBV7-9 to TRBJ2-2; D uncertain. The germline gives CDR1 SEHNR, CDR2 FQNEAQ (reference sequence). The CDR3 has 14 residues. V was cut by 1 base and J by 6 bases, with 9 bases left in between.

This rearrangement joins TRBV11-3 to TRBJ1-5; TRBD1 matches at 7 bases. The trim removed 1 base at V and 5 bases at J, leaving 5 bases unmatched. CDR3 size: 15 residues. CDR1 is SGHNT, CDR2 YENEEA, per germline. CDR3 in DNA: TGTGCCAGCAGCTTAGCACGCAGGGGGTATCAGCCCCAGCATTTT. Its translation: CASSLARRGYQPQHF.

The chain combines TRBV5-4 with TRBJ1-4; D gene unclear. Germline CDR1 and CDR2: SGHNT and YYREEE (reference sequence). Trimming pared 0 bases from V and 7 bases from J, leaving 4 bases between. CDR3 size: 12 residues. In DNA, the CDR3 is TGTGCCAGCAGCTTGGACGGTGAAAAACTGTTTTTT. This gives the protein CASSLDGEKLFF.

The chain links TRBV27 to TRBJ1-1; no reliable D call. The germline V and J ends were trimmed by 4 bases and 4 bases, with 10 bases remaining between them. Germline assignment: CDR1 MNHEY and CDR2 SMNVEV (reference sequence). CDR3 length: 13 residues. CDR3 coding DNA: TGTGCCAGCAGTTCATATACGGGCACTGAAGCTTTCTTT. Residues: CASSSYTGTEAFF.

The CDR3 DNA follows: TGTACCGCTATCAACTGGGGGACAGGGGTTGCGTACGAGCAGTACTTC. Protein product: CTAINWGTGVAYEQYF. The rearrangement links TRBV7-2 to TRBJ2-7; TRBD1 matches at 10 bases. CDR3 size: 16 residues. Trimming at V came to 11 bases and at J to 4 bases, leaving 17 bases not matched to a gene. The V gene's germline CDR1 is SGHTA and CDR2 FQGNSA.

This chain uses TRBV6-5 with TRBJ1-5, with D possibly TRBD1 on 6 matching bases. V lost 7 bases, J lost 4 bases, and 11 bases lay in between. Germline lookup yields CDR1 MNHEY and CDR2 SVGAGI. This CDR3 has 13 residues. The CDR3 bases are TGTGCCAGCACTTTCGACAGGAATCAGCCCCAGCATTTT. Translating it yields CASTFDRNQPQHF.

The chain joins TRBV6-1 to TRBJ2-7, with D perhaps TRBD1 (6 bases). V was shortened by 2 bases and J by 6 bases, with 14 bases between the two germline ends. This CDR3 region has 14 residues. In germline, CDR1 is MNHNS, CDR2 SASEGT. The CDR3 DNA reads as TGTGCCAGCAGTGAAAACAGGGACCTGGCCGAGCAGTACTTC. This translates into CASSENRDLAEQYF.

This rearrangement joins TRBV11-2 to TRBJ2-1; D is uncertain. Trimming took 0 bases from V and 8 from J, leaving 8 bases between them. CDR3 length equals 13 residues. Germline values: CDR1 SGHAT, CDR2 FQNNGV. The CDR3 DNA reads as TGTGCCAGCAGCTTAGAGCGAACGGATGAGCAGTTCTTC. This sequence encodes CASSLERTDEQFF.

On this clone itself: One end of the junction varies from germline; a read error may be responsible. The CDR3 loop reads CSVEERGIQFF. The CDR3, as DNA: TGCAGCGTGGAAGAGCGGGGGATCCAGTTCTTC. V is TRBV29-1 and J is TRBJ2-1; 8 bases align to TRBD2. The CDR3 runs to 11 residues. Germline V gene data show CDR1 as SQVTM and CDR2 as ANQGSEA.

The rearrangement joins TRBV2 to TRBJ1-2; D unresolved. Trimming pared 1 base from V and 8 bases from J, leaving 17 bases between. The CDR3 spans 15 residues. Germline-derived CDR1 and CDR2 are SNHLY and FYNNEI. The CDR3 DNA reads TGTGCCAGCAGTGAAGGGAGGTTAGATCTAAAAGGCTACACCTTC. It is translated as CASSEGRLDLKGYTF.

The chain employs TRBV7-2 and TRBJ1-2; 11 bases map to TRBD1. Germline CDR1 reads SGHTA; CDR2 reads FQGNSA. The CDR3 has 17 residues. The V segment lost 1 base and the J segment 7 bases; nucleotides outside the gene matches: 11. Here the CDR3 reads CASSLGGTGGTYGGYTF. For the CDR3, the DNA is TGTGCCAGCAGCTTAGGTGGGACAGGGGGAACTTACGGTGGCTACACCTTC.

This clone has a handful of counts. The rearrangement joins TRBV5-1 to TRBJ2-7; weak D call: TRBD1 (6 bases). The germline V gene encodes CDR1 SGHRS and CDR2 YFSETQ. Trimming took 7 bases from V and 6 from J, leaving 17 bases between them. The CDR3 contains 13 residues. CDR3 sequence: CASSVGGGGEQYF. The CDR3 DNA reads TGCGCCAGCTCCGTGGGTGGGGGCGGCGAGCAGTACTTC.

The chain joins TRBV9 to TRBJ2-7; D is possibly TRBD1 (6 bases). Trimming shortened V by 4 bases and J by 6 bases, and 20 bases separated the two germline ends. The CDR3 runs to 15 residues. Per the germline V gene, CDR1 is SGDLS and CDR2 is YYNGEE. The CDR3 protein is CASSTTGTSQGEQYF. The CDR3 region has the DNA TGTGCCAGCAGCACGACCGGGACAAGCCAGGGCGAGCAGTACTTC. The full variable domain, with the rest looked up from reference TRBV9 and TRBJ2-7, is DSGVTQTPKHLITATGQRVTLRCSPRSGDLSVYWYQQSLDQGLQFLIQYYNGEERAKGNILERFSAQQFPDLHSELNLSSLELGDSALYFCASSTTGTSQGEQYFGPGTRLTVT.

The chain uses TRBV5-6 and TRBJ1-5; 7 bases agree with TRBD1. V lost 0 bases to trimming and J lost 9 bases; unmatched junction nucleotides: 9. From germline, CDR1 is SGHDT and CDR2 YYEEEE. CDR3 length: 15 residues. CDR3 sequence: CASSLGGGVPRPQHF. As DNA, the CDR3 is TGTGCCAGCAGCTTGGGAGGGGGCGTGCCTCGGCCCCAGCATTTT.

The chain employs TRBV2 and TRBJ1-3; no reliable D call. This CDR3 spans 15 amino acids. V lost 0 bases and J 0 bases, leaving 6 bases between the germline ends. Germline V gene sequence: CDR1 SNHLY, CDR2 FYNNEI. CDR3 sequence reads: CASSEAGLSGNTIYF. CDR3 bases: TGTGCCAGCAGTGAAGCGGGCCTCTCTGGAAACACCATATATTTT.

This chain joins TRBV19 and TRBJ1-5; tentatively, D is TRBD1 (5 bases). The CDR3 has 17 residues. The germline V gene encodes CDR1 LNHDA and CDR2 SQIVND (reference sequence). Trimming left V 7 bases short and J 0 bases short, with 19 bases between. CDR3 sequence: CASTLLPLTDSNQPQHF. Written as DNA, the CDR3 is TGTGCCAGTACCCTATTACCATTGACAGATAGCAATCAGCCCCAGCATTTT.